This T cell receptor beta chain was recorded in a study of PD-L1 blockade in urothelial cancer. Overall study context: In 2014 therapy began: atezolizumab 1,200 mg intravenously every 3 weeks. Analysis of blood occurred 3 weeks (second dose) and 6 weeks after treatment start. Blood samples had a median of about 150,000 T cells.

V was clipped by 5 bases and J by 0 bases; unmatched bases: 4. Germline CDR1 and CDR2: SGHRS and YFSETQ. This CDR3 contains 14 residues. The time point was: peripheral blood 6 weeks after treatment start. The repertoire was sequenced with immunoSEQ multiplex PCR; TCRdb's copy has only in-frame clones and lacks some. In the table there are around 50,000 clones, 70% to 90% of which are singletons. The receptor's source is a man in his fifties or sixties with urothelial cancer. The rearrangement links TRBV5-1 to TRBJ1-2, with 7 bases lining up with TRBD1. The sample consisted of PBMCs, taken around atezolizumab (anti-PD-L1) treatment. CDR3 sequence reads: CASRTDRTNYGYTF. The CDR3 coding sequence is TGCGCCAGCAGAACGGACAGGACTAACTATGGCTACACCTTC.